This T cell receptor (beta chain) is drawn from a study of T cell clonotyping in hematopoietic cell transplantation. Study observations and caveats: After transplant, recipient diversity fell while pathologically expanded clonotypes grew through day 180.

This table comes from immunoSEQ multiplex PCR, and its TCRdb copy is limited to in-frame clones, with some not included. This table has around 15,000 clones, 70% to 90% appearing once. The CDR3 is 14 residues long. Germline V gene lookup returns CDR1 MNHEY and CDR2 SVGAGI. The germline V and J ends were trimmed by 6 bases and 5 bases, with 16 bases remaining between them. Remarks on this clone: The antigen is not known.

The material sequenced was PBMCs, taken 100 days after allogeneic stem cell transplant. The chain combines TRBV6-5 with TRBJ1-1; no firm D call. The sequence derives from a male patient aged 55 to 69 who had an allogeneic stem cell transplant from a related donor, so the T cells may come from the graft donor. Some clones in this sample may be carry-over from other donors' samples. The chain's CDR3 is CASRIAAAGTEAFF. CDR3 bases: TGTGCCAGCAGGATCGCAGCCGCGGGGACTGAAGCTTTCTTT.